This TCR beta chain derives from a study of metastatic and nonmetastatic thyroid tumors. Trimming at V came to 5 bases and at J to 0 bases, leaving 8 bases not matched to a gene. CDR3 length equals 17 residues. Germline V gene data show CDR1 as MRHNA and CDR2 as SNTAGT. This clone has ten or more counts. Not a single patient had been given any form of treatment at any point before undergoing thyroid surgery. TCRdb re-called clones via MiXCR from the PCR reads. The data contain 11,000 to 15,000 clones, roughly 4% of them singletons. The clonotype originates from a female donor with papillary thyroid cancer or a benign thyroid nodule (not recorded which). Some clones in this sample may be carry-over from other donors' samples. Sequenced material: tumor tissue. The chain joins TRBV6-4 to TRBJ2-2; TRBD1 matches at 8 bases. Written as DNA, the CDR3 is TGTGCCAGCAGTCGCTTCGGGACAGGATCGAACACCGGGGAGCTGTTTTTT. This codes for CASSRFGTGSNTGELFF.